This entry lists 26 T cell receptor beta chains sequenced from one sample in a study of blood T cell repertoires in COVID-19. The protocol was immunoSEQ multiplex PCR, while the TCRdb copy is restricted to in-frame clones and leaves out a portion. The sample carries hundreds of thousands of clones, about 90% recorded once. The specimen was PBMCs or T cells enriched from blood (not recorded which). Receptors were obtained from a man aged 30-40 years who had recovered from COVID-19.

The chain carries TRBV15 and TRBJ2-1; D ambiguous. Germline CDR1 LNHNV, CDR2 YYDKDF (reference sequence). V lost 3 bases to trimming and J lost 6 bases, with 21 bases between them. There are 17 residues in the CDR3. CDR3 DNA sequence: TGTGCCACCAGCAGGATACCGACACCGGAACGGTCCAATGAGCAGTTCTTC. Translation gives CATSRIPTPERSNEQFF.

The chain links TRBV27 to TRBJ1-2, with D perhaps TRBD1 (5 bases). This CDR3 contains 14 residues. Germline CDR1 reads MNHEY; CDR2 reads SMNVEV (reference sequence). V was trimmed by 6 bases and J by 3 bases, leaving 14 bases between them. As DNA, the CDR3 is TGTGCCAGCAGAACCCAGGGTACTTACTATGGCTACACCTTC. It codes for CASRTQGTYYGYTF.

V gene TRBV7-2 combines with J gene TRBJ1-1, with TRBD1 as a possible D gene (5 bases). Germline V CDR1 and CDR2: SGHTA, FQGNSA. There are 15 residues in the CDR3. Deletions cut 6 bases from V and 6 bases from J, with 20 bases between. CDR3 DNA sequence: TGTGCCAGCAGTTATTGGGGGGATGGGATGGCTGAAGCTTTCTTT. Amino acid sequence: CASSYWGDGMAEAFF.

This rearrangement joins TRBV30 to TRBJ1-4; perhaps TRBD1 as D (6 bases). V gave up 5 bases and J gave up 3 bases, with 10 bases separating them. The CDR3 totals 13 residues. CDR1 is GTSNPN, CDR2 SVGIG, per germline (reference sequence). As DNA, the CDR3 is TGTGCCTGGGCAGGGGATCCTAATGAAAAACTGTTTTTT. Residues: CAWAGDPNEKLFF. Full variable domain (outside the CDR3, taken from reference TRBV30 and TRBJ1-4): SQTIHQWPATLVQPVGSPLSLECTVEGTSNPNLYWYRQAAGRGLQLLFYSVGIGQISSEVPQNLSASRPQDRQFILSSKKLLLSDSGFYLCAWAGDPNEKLFFGSGTQLSVL.

J is TRBJ2-1 and V is TRBV18, with 7 nucleotides matching TRBD1. CDR1 KGHSH and CDR2 LQKENI come from the germline V gene. V gave up 6 bases and J gave up 2 bases; unmatched junction bases: 4. This CDR3 is 14 amino acids long. The DNA for the CDR3 is TGTGCCAGCTCTAAGGACAGGACCTACAATGAGCAGTTCTTC. It translates to CASSKDRTYNEQFF.

The chain employs TRBV7-8 and TRBJ2-1; D is possibly TRBD2 (6 bases). Trimming shortened V by 3 bases and J by 8 bases, and 14 bases separated the two germline ends. The CDR3 covers 14 residues. Germline lookup yields CDR1 SGHVS and CDR2 FQNEAQ. CDR3 protein: CASSLLGGGDEQFF. CDR3 sequence (DNA): TGTGCCAGCAGCTTGTTGGGGGGTGGCGATGAGCAGTTCTTC.

This clone occurred once. The V and J genes are TRBV18 and TRBJ1-5; tentatively, D is TRBD1 (6 bases). CDR3 size: 17 residues. Trimming removed 4 bases at V and 0 bases at J, with 16 bases between. Germline CDR1 is KGHSH and CDR2 is LQKENI. DNA of the CDR3: TGTGCCAGCTCACTTGGGACAAAACATTATAGCAATCAGCCCCAGCATTTT. This gives the protein CASSLGTKHYSNQPQHF.

The chain recombines TRBV5-1 with TRBJ1-2; D may be TRBD1 (5 bases). V dropped 3 bases and J dropped 6 bases, with 12 bases sitting between them. CDR1 is SGHRS and CDR2 is YFSETQ in the germline V gene. This CDR3 region has 13 residues. The CDR3 loop is CASSSQGGDGYTF. The CDR3 DNA reads as TGCGCCAGCAGCTCCCAGGGTGGAGATGGCTACACCTTC.

The V and J genes are TRBV5-8 and TRBJ1-3; D might be TRBD1 (5 bases). Germline V CDR1 and CDR2: SGHTS, YDEGEE. The CDR3 totals 16 residues. V dropped 4 bases and J dropped 2 bases, with 16 bases sitting between them. CDR3 protein: CASSHRQKKPGNTIYF. CDR3 DNA: TGTGCCAGCAGCCACAGACAGAAAAAACCTGGAAACACCATATATTTT.

The V and J genes are TRBV9 and TRBJ2-1, with 7 nucleotides matching TRBD1. V was clipped by 7 bases and J by 5 bases; unmatched bases: 12. The CDR3 runs to 15 residues. Germline assignment: CDR1 SGDLS and CDR2 YYNGEE. The CDR3 sequence is CASGERGQQDNEQFF. The CDR3 DNA reads TGTGCCAGCGGCGAGAGGGGACAGCAAGACAATGAGCAGTTCTTC. Complete variable domain (other parts from reference TRBV9 and TRBJ2-1): DSGVTQTPKHLITATGQRVTLRCSPRSGDLSVYWYQQSLDQGLQFLIQYYNGEERAKGNILERFSAQQFPDLHSELNLSSLELGDSALYFCASGERGQQDNEQFFGPGTRLTVL.

The genes are TRBV5-6 and TRBJ1-5; D call uncertain. V gave up 2 bases and J gave up 3 bases, with 9 bases separating them. This CDR3 contains 14 residues. CDR1 is SGHDT, CDR2 YYEEEE, per germline. CDR3 coding DNA: TGTGCCAGCAGCTTATTTCAGATCAATCAGCCCCAGCATTTT. As protein: CASSLFQINQPQHF.

CDR3 protein: CASSDRGVNEKLFF. For the CDR3, the DNA is TGCGCCAGCAGTGACAGGGGGGTCAATGAAAAACTGTTTTTT. The chain links TRBV10-2 to TRBJ1-4, with TRBD1 matching 7 bases. In germline, CDR1 is WSHSY, CDR2 SAAADI. V was clipped by 3 bases and J by 5 bases; unmatched bases: 3. This CDR3 spans 14 amino acids.

This clone was found a few times. This chain connects TRBV4-1 to TRBJ1-5; 8 bases line up with TRBD1. Germline V lookup: CDR1 MGHRA, CDR2 YSYEKL. CDR3 length: 16 residues. Losses at the gene ends were 4 bases for V and 1 base for J; bases not matched to a gene: 6. The CDR3 loop reads CASSPRTGPSNQPQHF. The CDR3 bases are TGCGCCAGCAGCCCTAGGACAGGGCCGAGCAATCAGCCCCAGCATTTT.

The rearrangement links TRBV19 to TRBJ1-5; D is ambiguous. Germline V CDR1 and CDR2: LNHDA, SQIVND (reference sequence). Trimming pared 7 bases from V and 8 bases from J, leaving 24 bases between. The CDR3 contains 16 residues. As DNA, the CDR3 is TGTGCCAGTACCCCTCGGGAGATATATAGCGGGGAGCCCCAGCATTTT. Encoded protein: CASTPREIYSGEPQHF.

The V gene is TRBV4-3, the J gene TRBJ2-7, with 9 bases aligning to TRBD2. The V segment lost 0 bases and the J segment 2 bases; nucleotides outside the gene matches: 5. The CDR3 runs to 16 residues. From germline, CDR1 is LGHNA and CDR2 YSLEER. CDR3 sequence reads: CASSQEGLAGTYEQYF. CDR3 nucleotide sequence: TGCGCCAGCAGCCAAGAGGGGCTAGCGGGAACCTACGAGCAGTACTTC.

The genes are TRBV7-2 and TRBJ2-3; D gene unclear. Germline assignment: CDR1 SGHTA and CDR2 FQGNSA. The ends were cut back, 1 base at V and 1 base at J, with 6 bases in the middle. The CDR3 runs to 14 residues. DNA of the CDR3: TGTGCCAGCAGCTTAGAATCTGGCACAGATACGCAGTATTTT. This encodes CASSLESGTDTQYF. Supplemented by reference TRBV7-2 and TRBJ2-3, the full variable domain reads GAGVSQSPSNKVTEKGKDVELRCDPISGHTALYWYRQSLGQGLEFLIYFQGNSAPDKSGLPSDRFSAERTGGSVSTLTIQRTQQEDSAVYLCASSLESGTDTQYFGPGTRLTVL.

The chain joins TRBV2 to TRBJ2-5; maybe TRBD1 (5 bases). Trimming pared 3 bases from V and 3 bases from J, leaving 8 bases between. This CDR3 region has 13 residues. Germline CDR1 is SNHLY and CDR2 is FYNNEI. The CDR3 region is CASSDFREETQYF. The DNA of the CDR3 is TGTGCCAGCAGTGACTTCAGGGAAGAGACCCAGTACTTC. The full variable domain, completed using reference TRBV2 and TRBJ2-5, is EPEVTQTPSHQVTQMGQEVILRCVPISNHLYFYWYRQILGQKVEFLVSFYNNEISEKSEIFDDQFSVERPDGSNFTLKIRSTKLEDSAMYFCASSDFREETQYFGPGTRLLVL.

The chain joins TRBV4-1 to TRBJ1-3, with D tentatively TRBD1 (5 bases). V lost 1 base and J 0 bases, leaving 10 bases between the germline ends. In germline, CDR1 is MGHRA, CDR2 YSYEKL. CDR3 length: 16 amino acids. CDR3 DNA sequence: TGCGCCAGCAGCCAAGGGGGCGGACACTCTGGAAACACCATATATTTT. Its translation: CASSQGGGHSGNTIYF.

The chain is built from TRBV10-3 and TRBJ2-2; 14 bases align to TRBD2. Germline V gene lookup returns CDR1 ENHRY and CDR2 SYGVKD. The CDR3 is 16 residues long. With 6 bases clipped from V and 4 bases from J, the junction kept 4 bases outside the gene matches. The CDR3 loop is CAIRTSGGASTGELFF. The CDR3 DNA is TGTGCCATCAGGACTAGCGGGGGGGCCTCCACCGGGGAGCTGTTTTTT.

This chain uses TRBV7-9 with TRBJ1-1; D gene ambiguous. Trimming cost V 1 base and J 4 bases, with 10 bases left between them. The CDR3 is 14 residues long. In germline, CDR1 is SEHNR, CDR2 FQNEAQ (reference sequence). The CDR3 spells CASSLVPVGTEAFF. CDR3 nucleotide sequence: TGTGCCAGCAGCTTAGTACCCGTCGGCACTGAAGCTTTCTTT.

The chain recombines TRBV24-1 with TRBJ2-3; a weak D match, TRBD1 (5 bases). The CDR3 has 14 residues. Germline values: CDR1 KGHDR, CDR2 SFDVKD. V gave up 0 bases and J gave up 5 bases, with 8 bases separating them. CDR3: CATSDLGARDTQYF. The DNA for the CDR3 is TGTGCCACCAGTGATTTGGGGGCCAGAGATACGCAGTATTTT.

V and J are TRBV5-1 and TRBJ2-7; D is undetermined. The CDR3 is 13 amino acids. Germline V lookup: CDR1 SGHRS, CDR2 YFSETQ. V lost 4 bases to trimming and J lost 1 base, with 9 bases between them. In DNA form, the CDR3 reads TGCGCCAGCAGCGCGACACCTTCCTACGAGCAGTACTTC. Protein sequence: CASSATPSYEQYF.

The chain joins TRBV2 to TRBJ2-3, with a tentative D call TRBD2 (5 bases). CDR3 length equals 16 residues. Germline V gives CDR1 SNHLY, CDR2 FYNNEI. Trimming left V 0 bases short and J 2 bases short, with 12 bases between. CDR3 protein: CASSEAILDYTDTQYF. The CDR3 region has the DNA TGTGCCAGCAGTGAAGCTATACTAGATTACACAGATACGCAGTATTTT.

The chain couples TRBV19 to TRBJ2-4; a possible D gene is TRBD1 (5 bases). Germline CDR1 LNHDA, CDR2 SQIVND (reference sequence). The CDR3 consists of 14 residues. The V end was cut by 6 bases, the J end by 3 bases, with 12 bases between. As DNA, the CDR3 is TGTGCCAGTAGCTCGGCAGGGAACAAAAACATTCAGTACTTC. Amino acids: CASSSAGNKNIQYF. Complete variable domain (other parts from reference TRBV19 and TRBJ2-4): DGGITQSPKYLFRKEGQNVTLSCEQNLNHDAMYWYRQDPGQGLRLIYYSQIVNDFQKGDIAEGYSVSREKKESFPLTVTSAQKNPTAFYLCASSSAGNKNIQYFGAGTRLSVL.

The CDR3 nucleotides are TGTGCCAGCAGCCTGGACAGGGCCAAGAATTCACCCCTCCACTTT. Its translation: CASSLDRAKNSPLHF. The chain uses TRBV3-1 (or the pseudogene TRBV3-2) and TRBJ1-6, with 8 bases matching TRBD1. CDR3 length equals 15 residues. V was clipped by 4 bases and J by 7 bases; unmatched bases: 6. The germline V gene encodes CDR1 LGHDT and CDR2 YNNKEL (reference sequence).

This clone has a single count. The rearrangement links TRBV19 to TRBJ2-4; D perhaps matches TRBD2 (5 bases). This CDR3 region has 16 residues. V dropped 0 bases and J dropped 1 base, with 10 bases sitting between them. Germline values: CDR1 LNHDA, CDR2 SQIVND (reference sequence). CDR3 coding DNA: TGTGCCAGTAGTATAGAAACGGGAAGGGCCAAAAACATTCAGTACTTC. This translates into CASSIETGRAKNIQYF.